This is a list of T cell receptor beta chains from one sample in a study of CD8+ T cells in alopecia areata. The assay was immunoSEQ multiplex PCR, and TCRdb's table has in-frame clones only and misses some. The sample has over 150,000 clones; 60% to 75% are singletons. This specimen was CD4+ T cells sorted from blood, taken at week 24, from a patient treated with tofacitinib. Receptors were obtained from a human donor with alopecia areata. Both conserved end residues are part of each CDR3. Fields, in order: clone size, V gene, J gene, D gene, CDR3 protein, CDR3 DNA. A D gene is named only where the DNA matches it firmly. Clone sizes are given selectively: once, few, many, or a class where the clone is expanded.

abundance: -
v_gene: TRBV27
j_gene: TRBJ2-2
d_gene: -
CDR3aa: CASRRFTNTGELFF
CDR3nt: TGTGCCAGCAGACGATTCACGAACACCGGGGAGCTGTTTTTT

abundance: -
v_gene: TRBV6-5
j_gene: TRBJ1-2
d_gene: -
CDR3aa: CASSYSMKDGYTF
CDR3nt: TGTGCCAGCAGTTACTCGATGAAAGATGGCTACACCTTC

abundance: -
v_gene: TRBV29-1
j_gene: TRBJ2-4
d_gene: TRBD1
CDR3aa: CSVGQGDGDIQYF
CDR3nt: TGCAGCGTTGGCCAGGGGGATGGAGACATTCAGTACTTC

abundance: -
v_gene: TRBV29-1
j_gene: TRBJ2-4
d_gene: -
CDR3aa: CSASLAKNIQYF
CDR3nt: TGCAGCGCCAGCCTAGCCAAAAACATTCAGTACTTC

abundance: few
v_gene: TRBV7-9
j_gene: TRBJ2-1
d_gene: -
CDR3aa: CASSLVGGEQFF
CDR3nt: TGTGCCAGCAGCTTAGTAGGCGGAGAGCAGTTCTTC

abundance: -
v_gene: TRBV7-3
j_gene: TRBJ2-5
d_gene: TRBD1
CDR3aa: CASSLRPGQGQETQYF
CDR3nt: TGTGCCAGCAGCCTTAGACCGGGACAGGGCCAAGAGACCCAGTACTTC

abundance: few
v_gene: TRBV6-4
j_gene: TRBJ1-1
d_gene: -
CDR3aa: CASSQFSQGATEAFF
CDR3nt: TGTGCCAGCAGCCAGTTCTCACAGGGCGCCACTGAAGCTTTCTTT

abundance: -
v_gene: TRBV19
j_gene: TRBJ2-5
d_gene: TRBD2
CDR3aa: CASSRALASQETQYF
CDR3nt: TGTGCCAGTAGTAGGGCACTAGCGTCCCAAGAGACCCAGTACTTC

abundance: -
v_gene: TRBV5-1
j_gene: TRBJ2-1
d_gene: -
CDR3aa: CASSLDNHGDEQFF
CDR3nt: TGCGCCAGCAGCTTGGACAATCATGGCGATGAGCAGTTCTTC

abundance: -
v_gene: TRBV25-1
j_gene: TRBJ2-7
d_gene: -
CDR3aa: CASSLGVGFGQYF
CDR3nt: TGTGCCAGCAGTTTGGGGGTGGGGTTCGGGCAGTACTTC

abundance: -
v_gene: TRBV25-1
j_gene: TRBJ2-6
d_gene: -
CDR3aa: CASSEPGYSGANVLTF
CDR3nt: TGTGCCAGCAGTGAGCCAGGTTACTCTGGGGCCAACGTCCTGACTTTC

abundance: -
v_gene: TRBV29-1
j_gene: TRBJ2-3
d_gene: -
CDR3aa: CSVRGRSTDTQYF
CDR3nt: TGCAGCGTTCGGGGCAGGAGCACAGATACGCAGTATTTT

abundance: few
v_gene: TRBV10-3
j_gene: TRBJ2-7
d_gene: -
CDR3aa: CAIRNQGNSYEQYF
CDR3nt: TGTGCCATCAGGAACCAGGGAAACTCCTACGAGCAGTACTTC

abundance: few
v_gene: TRBV30
j_gene: TRBJ1-3
d_gene: -
CDR3aa: CAWSVSGIGNTIYF
CDR3nt: TGTGCCTGGAGTGTTTCAGGGATCGGAAACACCATATATTTT

abundance: -
v_gene: TRBV23-1
j_gene: TRBJ1-2
d_gene: -
CDR3aa: CASSQMPYGYTF
CDR3nt: TGCGCCAGCAGTCAGATGCCTTATGGCTACACCTTC

abundance: few
v_gene: TRBV29-1
j_gene: TRBJ2-2
d_gene: TRBD1
CDR3aa: CSVVGTENTGELFF
CDR3nt: TGCAGCGTTGTCGGGACAGAAAACACCGGGGAGCTGTTTTTT

abundance: once
v_gene: TRBV10-3
j_gene: TRBJ1-1
d_gene: -
CDR3aa: CAISDVFSGSTEAFF
CDR3nt: TGTGCCATCAGTGACGTTTTCTCAGGGAGCACTGAAGCTTTCTTT

abundance: -
v_gene: TRBV5-1
j_gene: TRBJ2-3
d_gene: -
CDR3aa: CASSDPNTDTQYF
CDR3nt: TGCGCCAGCAGCGACCCAAACACAGATACGCAGTATTTT

abundance: -
v_gene: TRBV5-1
j_gene: TRBJ2-3
d_gene: TRBD2
CDR3aa: CASSSFSGIDTQYF
CDR3nt: TGCGCCAGCAGCTCCTTTAGCGGGATAGATACGCAGTATTTT

abundance: -
v_gene: TRBV4-1
j_gene: TRBJ2-7
d_gene: -
CDR3aa: CASSQDQGFGEQYF
CDR3nt: TGCGCCAGCAGCCAAGATCAGGGATTCGGCGAGCAGTACTTC

abundance: -
v_gene: TRBV2
j_gene: TRBJ2-5
d_gene: -
CDR3aa: CASNLLDGETQYF
CDR3nt: TGTGCCAGCAATCTATTAGATGGAGAGACCCAGTACTTC